What follows is one T cell receptor (beta chain) and its context. Its antigen remains unidentified. As to treatment: some 19 received Ad26.COV2.S at low or high dose, single or two shots; several received placebo; per-sample allocation not given. Material that was analyzed had been drawn on day 63 after the first vaccine or placebo injection. Donation was by an adult aged 18-55 years who was in Boston. Germline CDR1 and CDR2: SGDLS and YYNGEE. The V gene lost 4 bases and the J gene lost 1 base, with 12 bases spanning the gap. The CDR3 length is 15 residues. This sample was included in a study of Ad26.COV2.S vaccination and SARS-CoV-2 variants. Looking at the study overall: The donor was enrolled in the Ad26.COV2.S arm of the COV1001 trial. The study, taken as a whole, reports: Vaccine recipients posted higher spike-specific TCR breadth than their placebo counterparts.

The method was immunoSEQ multiplex PCR; TCRdb's version includes in-frame clones alone and lacks a portion of them. Here the sample spans 380,000 or so clones, around four fifths being singletons. V gene TRBV9 combines with J gene TRBJ2-4, with a tentative D call TRBD2 (5 bases). This sequence originates from a person aged 18-60 years who received the Ad26.COV2.S COVID-19 vaccine or a placebo. The input for sequencing was peripheral blood, taken in a trial of Ad26.COV2.S vaccine versus placebo. The CDR3 coding sequence is TGTGCCAGCAGCACTCGGACTGGGGCCAAAAACATTCAGTACTTC. Translation: CASSTRTGAKNIQYF.